A single sample gave rise to the 18 T cell receptor beta chains below, sequenced in a study of T-cell reconstitution after alpha-beta-depleted transplantation in children. For TCRbeta, the library was prepared with unique molecular identifiers. TCRdb fed the PCR reads into MiXCR, producing one record per CDR3 protein. Of 900,000 or so distinct CDR3 sequences in the sample, 16% are singletons; the top ten hold approximately 4.5%. The material was PBMCs, mostly from graft donor cells, obtained 360 days after TCRalphabeta/CD19-depleted stem cell transplant. The origin of the receptors is a male patient aged 5 to 17 who had a stem cell transplant for acute lymphoblastic leukemia, so the T cells may come from the graft donor.

This clonotype came up a few times. This CDR3 reads CASSQSQGLRLHEQYF. In nucleotides, the CDR3 is TGTGCCAGCAGCCAATCCCAGGGACTCCGCCTCCACGAGCAGTACTTC. The chain carries TRBV7-6 and TRBJ2-7; tentatively, D is TRBD2 (6 bases). Trimming took off 5 bases at V and 5 bases at J, with 22 bases between the two ends. In germline, CDR1 is SGHVS, CDR2 FNYEAQ. The length of the CDR3 is 16 residues.

This clonotype has a handful of counts. The CDR3: CASSETGPEQFF. In DNA form, the CDR3 reads TGTGCCAGCTCAGAGACCGGTCCGGAGCAGTTCTTC. The rearrangement uses TRBV18 and TRBJ2-1; D remains unclear. Trimming removed 5 bases from V and 10 bases from J, with 12 bases in between. This CDR3 comprises 12 residues. CDR1 and CDR2 from the germline V gene are KGHSH and LQKENI.

The gene calls are TRBV24-1 and TRBJ2-1; a weak D match, TRBD2 (6 bases). The CDR3 spans 12 residues. V was shortened by 12 bases and J by 5 bases, with 13 bases between the two germline ends. Germline values: CDR1 KGHDR, CDR2 SFDVKD. In DNA form, the CDR3 reads TGTGCCTGTACGGGGGAAAACAATGAGCAGTTCTTC. Translated: CACTGENNEQFF.

V gene TRBV12-3 or TRBV12-4 combines with J gene TRBJ1-2; 8 bases map to TRBD1. After removal of 5 bases from V and 4 bases from J, the junction contained 9 bases not matched to a gene. This CDR3 is built from 15 residues. The CDR3 DNA follows: TGTGCCAGCAGTCCACCGGGACAGGCGGGCTATGGCTACACCTTC. As protein: CASSPPGQAGYGYTF.

This clonotype has a handful of counts. The V call is TRBV12-3 or TRBV12-4, the J call TRBJ2-2, with TRBD2 as a possible D gene (5 bases). Trimming cost V 3 bases and J 3 bases, with 8 bases left between them. The CDR3 is made up of 14 amino acids. The CDR3: CASSFLAYTGELFF. The CDR3 bases are TGTGCCAGCAGTTTCCTAGCTTACACCGGGGAGCTGTTTTTT.

The chain employs TRBV24-1 and TRBJ2-1, with unresolved D. Germline V gene sequence: CDR1 KGHDR, CDR2 SFDVKD. The CDR3 is made up of 17 amino acids. V was pared by 1 base and J by 0 bases, with 12 bases between. The chain's CDR3 is CATSDLNYKSSYNEQFF. CDR3 bases: TGTGCCACCAGTGATTTAAACTACAAAAGCTCCTACAATGAGCAGTTCTTC.

This clonotype has ten or more counts. The rearrangement links TRBV6-1 to TRBJ2-2; no reliable D call. This CDR3 comprises 14 residues. V lost 0 bases and J lost 2, with 4 bases in between. In germline, CDR1 is MNHNS, CDR2 SASEGT. This chain's CDR3 is CASSEAVNTGELFF. CDR3 nucleotide sequence: TGTGCCAGCAGTGAAGCGGTAAACACCGGGGAGCTGTTTTTT.

This clonotype was recorded a few times. The V call is TRBV5-6, the J call TRBJ2-7; 8 bases are shared with TRBD1. This CDR3 has 17 amino acids. Trimming cost V 1 base and J 1 base; bases outside gene matches: 10. Germline V gene lookup returns CDR1 SGHDT and CDR2 YYEEEE. The CDR3 spells CASSLTPDRAGSYEQYF. Written as DNA, the CDR3 is TGTGCCAGCAGCTTGACCCCGGACAGGGCGGGGTCCTACGAGCAGTACTTC.

In its sample, this clonotype was seen a few times. The chain has TRBV4-2 and TRBJ2-1, with 10 nucleotides matching TRBD2. The CDR3 contains 17 residues. J gave up 3 bases and V 0 bases, and 5 bases lay outside the gene matches. Germline-derived CDR1 and CDR2 are LGHNA and YNFKEQ. CDR3 protein: CASSQDGLAVFYNEQFF. In DNA form, the CDR3 reads TGTGCCAGCAGCCAAGATGGACTAGCGGTTTTCTACAATGAGCAGTTCTTC.

This chain links TRBV20-1 with TRBJ2-2; 10 positions agree with TRBD1. The CDR3 totals 15 residues. Germline V CDR1 and CDR2: DFQATT, SNEGSKA (reference sequence). V lost 3 bases and J lost 6; bases outside the gene matches: 7. The CDR3 spells CSASNMGTGAGELFF. CDR3 DNA: TGCAGTGCTAGTAATATGGGGACAGGGGCCGGGGAGCTGTTTTTT.

A few counts support this clonotype. The chain links TRBV4-1 to TRBJ2-3; no definite D call. Germline CDR1 reads MGHRA; CDR2 reads YSYEKL. The ends were cut back, 0 bases at V and 5 bases at J, with 12 bases in the middle. This CDR3 contains 15 residues. CDR3 loop: CASSQDNSMRDTQYF. Here the CDR3 DNA reads TGCGCCAGCAGCCAAGACAACAGTATGCGAGATACGCAGTATTTT.

This clonotype was counted a few times. This CDR3 is CSARDEAGGPYEQYF. For the CDR3, the DNA is TGCAGTGCTAGAGATGAAGCAGGGGGACCCTACGAGCAGTACTTC. J is TRBJ2-7 and V is TRBV20-1; 7 bases match TRBD1. The CDR3 covers 15 residues. Losses at the gene ends were 0 bases for V and 2 bases for J; bases not matched to a gene: 7. From germline, CDR1 is DFQATT and CDR2 SNEGSKA (reference sequence).

The chain is built from TRBV4-2 and TRBJ2-1, with a tentative D call TRBD1 (5 bases). This CDR3 region has 16 residues. V was clipped by 1 base and J by 4 bases, with 14 bases between them. The germline V gene encodes CDR1 LGHNA and CDR2 YNFKEQ. CDR3 coding DNA: TGTGCCAGCAGCCAAGTTTTTAGGGGAACGTACAATGAGCAGTTCTTC. Encoded protein: CASSQVFRGTYNEQFF.

V usage is TRBV27 and J usage is TRBJ2-1, with TRBD2 matching over 7 bases. Trimming at V came to 9 bases and at J to 3 bases, leaving 8 bases not matched to a gene. The CDR3 is made up of 14 amino acids. Germline CDR1 reads MNHEY; CDR2 reads SMNVEV (reference sequence). For the CDR3, the DNA is TGTGCCAGTTCAGAGGGAGGGGTCTACAATGAGCAGTTCTTC. Translated: CASSEGGVYNEQFF.

The V gene is TRBV20-1, the J gene TRBJ1-3; unclear D gene. Between the trimmed V and J ends, which lost 1 base and 2 bases, there was a span of 12 bases. Germline V gene data show CDR1 as DFQATT and CDR2 as SNEGSKA (reference sequence). The CDR3 runs to 15 residues. This CDR3 is CSARAYGSPGNTIYF. The CDR3 nucleotides read TGCAGTGCTAGAGCCTACGGGTCGCCTGGAAACACCATATATTTT.

The chain joins TRBV19 to TRBJ2-5, with D uncertain. V lost 4 bases and J lost 7, with 19 bases in between. CDR1 is LNHDA and CDR2 is SQIVND in the germline V gene (reference sequence). The CDR3 contains 15 residues. The CDR3 reads CASSTPGEGMGTQYF. The CDR3, as DNA: TGTGCCAGTAGTACCCCAGGAGAAGGGATGGGGACCCAGTACTTC.

This chain uses TRBV5-1 with TRBJ2-3; D might be TRBD1 or TRBD2, each matching 5 bases. CDR3 length: 18 amino acids. V lost 1 base and J lost 2, with 20 bases in between. The germline gives CDR1 SGHRS, CDR2 YFSETQ. The CDR3 region is CASSLRTGANSYTDTQYF. For the CDR3, the DNA is TGCGCCAGCAGCTTGAGGACCGGGGCCAACTCTTACACAGATACGCAGTATTTT.

In this sample, this clonotype turned up a few times. This chain links TRBV21-1 with TRBJ2-1; the D call of TRBD1 is as the table states it, not checked on the DNA. TRBV21-1 is a pseudogene. The CDR3 runs to 21 residues. DNA for the CDR3: TGTGCCAGCAGCAAATGGCCCGGGGGAGGGGGGGACAGGGAGGTTGGGAATGAGCAGTTCTTC. This encodes CASSKWPGGGGDREVGNEQFF.